This TCR beta chain was sequenced for a study of T cells after yellow fever vaccination. This CDR3 is 16 amino acids long. V lost 4 bases, J lost 3 bases, and 10 bases stayed unmatched. Germline V gene data show CDR1 as MNHEY and CDR2 as SVGAGI. Template switching by 5'RACE produced TCR cDNA, adding a universal primer site and UMIs. TCRdb re-called the 5' RACE reads through MiXCR, storing one row per CDR3 protein. The sample holds some 350,000 distinct CDR3 sequences, 8.5% to 9% seen once. The TCR was taken from a man in his late teens or twenties who received the YFV17D yellow fever vaccine. Specimen: PBMCs, collected on the day of the first yellow fever vaccination. J is TRBJ1-1 and V is TRBV6-5; 8 positions match TRBD1. DNA for the CDR3: TGTGCCAGCAGTTTCCTCCGAGGACAGGGTGACACTGAAGCTTTCTTT. As protein: CASSFLRGQGDTEAFF.